Shown below are 27 T cell receptor beta chains from a single sample sequenced in a study of cytomegalovirus exposure and HLA in healthy donors. The PCR used 60 Vbeta and 13 Jbeta primers. Repertoires were generated with immunoSEQ multiplex PCR, while TCRdb's copy carries only in-frame clones and drops some. This table has 120,000 to 150,000 clones, around 72% appearing once. Sequencing was done on a sample of PBMCs. These receptors were obtained from a man aged 40-49 years in good health and CMV-seronegative.

In this sample, this clone turned up once. The chain recombines TRBV7-8 with TRBJ1-5, with TRBD1 identical over 8 bases. CDR1 and CDR2 (germline): SGHVS, FQNEAQ. The junction had 6 bases not matched to a gene; V was cut back by 5 bases and J by 6 bases. This CDR3 region has 14 residues. DNA of the CDR3: TGTGCCAGCAGCCTCAGACAGGGGAGTCAGCCCCAGCATTTT. Translating it yields CASSLRQGSQPQHF.

The chain combines TRBV5-1 with TRBJ2-2, with a weak D call TRBD2 (6 bases). The germline CDR1 and CDR2 sequences are SGHRS and YFSETQ. Trimming pared 1 base from V and 1 base from J, leaving 8 bases between. CDR3 length: 15 residues. The CDR3 reads CASSLPGGNTGELFF. The CDR3 bases are TGCGCCAGCAGCTTGCCCGGGGGGAACACCGGGGAGCTGTTTTTT.

This rearrangement joins TRBV2 to TRBJ1-1, with 8 bases identical to TRBD1. Germline lookup yields CDR1 SNHLY and CDR2 FYNNEI. The CDR3 is 20 amino acids. With V trimmed by 3 bases and J by 5 bases, 23 bases remained unmatched. The CDR3 DNA sequence: TGTGCCAGCAGTGAGGCAGTACTCTCTCGGGGCAGGGGGCGAAGTACTGAAGCTTTCTTT. This sequence encodes CASSEAVLSRGRGRSTEAFF. Looking up the rest from reference TRBV2 and TRBJ1-1 gives the full variable domain: EPEVTQTPSHQVTQMGQEVILRCVPISNHLYFYWYRQILGQKVEFLVSFYNNEISEKSEIFDDQFSVERPDGSNFTLKIRSTKLEDSAMYFCASSEAVLSRGRGRSTEAFFGQGTRLTVV.

The chain links TRBV5-4 to TRBJ1-1; perhaps TRBD1 as D (5 bases). Germline CDR1 reads SGHNT; CDR2 reads YYREEE (reference sequence). The CDR3 length is 15 residues. Deletions cut 3 bases from V and 8 bases from J, with 20 bases between. The CDR3 sequence: CASSYGPGIHEEAFF. The DNA for the CDR3 is TGTGCCAGCAGCTATGGGCCAGGGATTCATGAAGAAGCTTTCTTT.

This clone was seen only once. The CDR3, as DNA: TGTGCCAGCGCTCCTAGCGGGGGGGAGGATGAGCAGTTCTTC. It specifies CASAPSGGEDEQFF. V gene TRBV10-3 combines with J gene TRBJ2-1; 12 nucleotides align to TRBD2. There are 14 residues in the CDR3. Germline CDR1 and CDR2: ENHRY and SYGVKD. The V and J ends lost 10 bases and 8 bases, in that order; junction bases with no gene match: 9.

The chain recombines TRBV5-6 with TRBJ1-4, with a possible D match to TRBD1 (6 bases). The V end was cut by 2 bases, the J end by 6 bases, with 11 bases between. The CDR3 loop spans 14 amino acids. Germline CDR1 SGHDT, CDR2 YYEEEE. Written as DNA, the CDR3 is TGTGCCAGCAGCTTTCCAGGGGTCGATGAAAAACTGTTTTTT. Its translation: CASSFPGVDEKLFF. The full variable domain, with the rest looked up from reference TRBV5-6 and TRBJ1-4, is DAGVTQSPTHLIKTRGQQVTLRCSPKSGHDTVSWYQQALGQGPQFIFQYYEEEERQRGNFPDRFSGHQFPNYSSELNVNALLLGDSALYLCASSFPGVDEKLFFGSGTQLSVL.

The genes are TRBV4-1 and TRBJ2-2; D uncertain. Trimming left V 1 base short and J 4 bases short, with 13 bases between. The CDR3 sequence is 16 residues long. Germline V CDR1 and CDR2: MGHRA, YSYEKL. CDR3 DNA: TGCGCCAGCAGCCAAGTTTGGGCAGACCTCACCGGGGAGCTGTTTTTT. It encodes CASSQVWADLTGELFF.

The rearrangement uses TRBV9 and TRBJ1-1; TRBD1 matches at 10 bases. This CDR3 is built from 12 residues. The V gene's germline CDR1 is SGDLS and CDR2 YYNGEE. Trimming took 6 bases from V and 7 from J; bases not matched to a gene: 3. For the CDR3, the DNA is TGTGCCAGCACTGGGGACAGGGGTGAAGCTTTCTTT. Encoded protein: CASTGDRGEAFF.

This clone has more than one count but fewer than ten. The V call is TRBV7-9, the J call TRBJ2-7; TRBD1 might be the D (5 bases). CDR1 and CDR2 from the germline V gene are SEHNR and FQNEAQ (reference sequence). The CDR3 is 15 amino acids. Trimming took 1 base from V and 1 from J, leaving 11 bases between them. CDR3 DNA: TGTGCCAGCAGCTTAGAGGTGACAGCTTCCTACGAGCAGTACTTC. Encoded protein: CASSLEVTASYEQYF.

This chain uses TRBV27 with TRBJ2-7, with D unresolved. CDR1 is MNHEY and CDR2 is SMNVEV in the germline V gene (reference sequence). This CDR3 spans 13 amino acids. Deletions cut 0 bases from V and 7 bases from J, with 10 bases between. The chain's CDR3 is CASSLSRMREQYF. The CDR3 DNA sequence: TGTGCCAGCAGTTTATCCCGGATGCGGGAGCAGTACTTC.

The chain carries TRBV10-3 and TRBJ1-1; 8 nucleotides agree with TRBD1. The CDR3 runs to 16 residues. CDR1 is ENHRY and CDR2 is SYGVKD in the germline V gene. V shed 6 bases and J 4 bases; nucleotides not matched to a gene: 13. The CDR3: CAIRPYPGGLSTEAFF. The CDR3 DNA sequence: TGTGCCATCAGACCTTACCCAGGGGGCTTAAGCACTGAAGCTTTCTTT.

This rearrangement joins TRBV2 to TRBJ2-7; D call uncertain. V lost 6 bases and J 2 bases, leaving 17 bases between the germline ends. This CDR3 spans 15 amino acids. Per the germline V gene, CDR1 is SNHLY and CDR2 is FYNNEI. In nucleotides, the CDR3 is TGTGCCAGCAGAATAGACAAGTTCATCGCCTACGAGCAGTACTTC. Translated: CASRIDKFIAYEQYF.

CDR3 sequence reads: CASSRIPGQSTGELFF. The CDR3 DNA reads as TGTGCCAGCAGCCGGATACCGGGACAGAGCACCGGGGAGCTGTTTTTT. The genes are TRBV5-4 and TRBJ2-2; TRBD1 matches 7 bases. V shed 4 bases, J shed 4 bases, and the junction held 10 bases outside the gene matches. Looked up from germline, CDR1 is SGHNT and CDR2 is YYREEE (reference sequence). There are 16 residues in the CDR3.

The chain links TRBV7-6 to TRBJ2-2, with D possibly matching TRBD2 (6 bases). V lost 3 bases and J 4 bases, leaving 12 bases between the germline ends. Germline CDR1 SGHVS, CDR2 FNYEAQ. CDR3 size: 15 residues. DNA for the CDR3: TGTGCCAGCAGCTTCACGGCAGCGGGCACCGGGGAGCTGTTTTTT. It specifies CASSFTAAGTGELFF.

This clone was counted only a few times. The J gene is TRBJ1-1, the V gene TRBV4-1, with D unresolved. V dropped 1 base and J dropped 11 bases, with 14 bases sitting between them. The germline V gene encodes CDR1 MGHRA and CDR2 YSYEKL. CDR3 length equals 13 residues. The CDR3 DNA reads TGCGCCAGCAGCCAAGTAGAAAGCAGCGGGGCTTTCTTT. Protein sequence: CASSQVESSGAFF.

The chain is built from TRBV9 and TRBJ2-5, with a tentative D call TRBD1 (6 bases). Germline V CDR1 and CDR2: SGDLS, YYNGEE. The CDR3 runs to 13 residues. The germline V and J ends were trimmed by 1 base and 5 bases, with 9 bases remaining between them. CDR3 nucleotide sequence: TGTGCCAGCAGCGTACAGGGGATGGAGACCCAGTACTTC. This encodes CASSVQGMETQYF.

The chain carries TRBV13 and TRBJ1-6, with TRBD1 identical over 11 bases. The CDR3 is 16 amino acids. Per the germline V gene, CDR1 is PRHDT and CDR2 is FYEKMQ (reference sequence). The J segment lost 10 bases and the V segment lost 6 bases, leaving 11 bases of the junction unmatched. The CDR3 reads CASRISMGQGGSPLHF. The CDR3 nucleotides read TGTGCCAGCAGAATAAGTATGGGACAGGGGGGCTCACCCCTCCACTTT.

The chain employs TRBV7-9 and TRBJ1-1, with D possibly matching TRBD1 (5 bases). CDR3 length: 18 residues. Germline CDR1 SEHNR, CDR2 FQNEAQ (reference sequence). Trimming took 5 bases from V and 1 from J, leaving 23 bases between them. The CDR3 region has the DNA TGTGCCAGCAGCCGTGCGGCGGGACGACTTACGAGGAACACTGAAGCTTTCTTT. Translation gives CASSRAAGRLTRNTEAFF.

This clone was picked up one time. A much bigger clone sits one base away, suggesting this may be a read error. The V call is TRBV7-7, the J call TRBJ1-1, with D perhaps TRBD1 (5 bases). Trimming pared 3 bases from V and 1 base from J, leaving 6 bases between. The CDR3 has 13 residues. From germline, CDR1 is SSHAT and CDR2 FNYEAQ (reference sequence). Here the CDR3 DNA reads TGTGCCAGCAGCTTGACAGAGAACACTGAAGCTTTCTTT. This sequence encodes CASSLTENTEAFF.

The chain carries TRBV7-6 and TRBJ1-6, with 10 bases aligning to TRBD1. The CDR3 extends over 14 amino acids. Germline loops: CDR1 SGHVS, CDR2 FNYEAQ. With 5 bases clipped from V and 8 bases from J, the junction kept 3 bases outside the gene matches. The CDR3 protein is CASSLGQGDSPLHF. The CDR3 region has the DNA TGTGCCAGCAGCCTCGGACAGGGGGATTCACCCCTCCACTTT.

The J gene is TRBJ2-7, the V gene TRBV9; the D is unclear. Germline CDR1 reads SGDLS; CDR2 reads YYNGEE. CDR3 size: 14 residues. Trimming removed 0 bases from V and 4 bases from J, with 11 bases in between. CDR3 sequence (DNA): TGTGCCAGCAGCGTAGGTCCTAGAGCTTACGAGCAGTACTTC. Translation: CASSVGPRAYEQYF. The entire variable domain, with the rest obtained from reference TRBV9 and TRBJ2-7, is as follows: DSGVTQTPKHLITATGQRVTLRCSPRSGDLSVYWYQQSLDQGLQFLIQYYNGEERAKGNILERFSAQQFPDLHSELNLSSLELGDSALYFCASSVGPRAYEQYFGPGTRLTVT.

The chain employs TRBV2 and TRBJ2-1; the match to TRBD1 covers 7 bases. The germline V gene has CDR1 SNHLY and CDR2 FYNNEI. Trimming at V came to 5 bases and at J to 4 bases, leaving 11 bases not matched to a gene. This CDR3 is built from 16 residues. The CDR3 region is CASSRNRGYGYNEQFF. DNA of the CDR3: TGTGCCAGCAGTAGAAACAGGGGTTATGGGTACAATGAGCAGTTCTTC.

V is TRBV1 and J is TRBJ2-3; TRBD2, the table's D call, was not compared with the DNA. TRBV1 is noted as a pseudogene. The CDR3 has 16 amino acids. CDR3 in amino acids: CTSSRVAGGHRDTQYF. DNA of the CDR3: TGCACCAGCAGCAGGGTAGCGGGGGGCCACCGGGATACGCAGTATTTT.

The V call is TRBV5-4, the J call TRBJ1-2; 8 bases align to TRBD1. Germline CDR1 reads SGHNT; CDR2 reads YYREEE (reference sequence). This CDR3 comprises 17 residues. V was clipped by 4 bases and J by 2 bases; unmatched bases: 13. CDR3 residues: CASSQVSPGGFNYGYTF. CDR3 DNA: TGTGCCAGCAGCCAGGTTTCCCCAGGGGGCTTCAACTATGGCTACACCTTC.

The J gene is TRBJ2-7, the V gene TRBV7-6; 10 nucleotides agree with TRBD2. CDR1 is SGHVS, CDR2 FNYEAQ, per germline. There are 15 residues in the CDR3. With 5 bases clipped from V and 6 bases from J, the junction kept 10 bases outside the gene matches. CDR3: CASSLVRSGRGEQYF. CDR3 bases: TGTGCCAGCAGCCTCGTTCGGAGCGGGAGGGGCGAGCAGTACTTC.

The V and J genes are TRBV15 and TRBJ1-2; 7 bases are shared with TRBD1. Germline CDR1 LNHNV, CDR2 YYDKDF (reference sequence). The CDR3 totals 15 residues. V lost 0 bases and J lost 2; bases outside the gene matches: 3. The DNA for the CDR3 is TGTGCCACCAGCAGAGAGGTAGGGGGCAACTATGGCTACACCTTC. The encoded protein is CATSREVGGNYGYTF.

This clone was counted a single time. For the CDR3, the DNA is TGTGCCAGCAGTTACGTGGGGGGCGAGCAGTACTTC. Its protein product is CASSYVGGEQYF. V usage is TRBV6-5 and J usage is TRBJ2-7; possibly TRBD2 for D (6 bases). V was trimmed by 2 bases and J by 6 bases, leaving 8 bases between them. Germline values: CDR1 MNHEY, CDR2 SVGAGI. The CDR3 is 12 residues long.